This passage covers 28 T cell receptor beta chains from one sample sequenced in a study of T-cell memory formation after mild COVID-19. TCRdb re-called the 5' RACE reads with MiXCR, one entry per CDR3 protein. Of 450,000 to 650,000 distinct CDR3 sequences listed, roughly 20% are singletons. What was sequenced was PBMCs or a T cell subset sorted from them (not recorded which). The source of these receptors is an adult woman who had mild COVID-19 (a few samples of this study predate the infection). Cell type and time point are not known.

CDR3 nucleotide sequence: TGTGCCAGCAGCCAAGATCAGGGAGCGGGAGGACGCGGATCCCCAGATACGCAGTATTTT. Translated, it gives CASSQDQGAGGRGSPDTQYF. The chain links TRBV4-2 to TRBJ2-3; 9 bases line up with TRBD2. Per the germline V gene, CDR1 is LGHNA and CDR2 is YNFKEQ. This CDR3 contains 20 residues. V gave up 0 bases and J gave up 4 bases; unmatched junction bases: 17.

This clonotype was recorded at least ten times. CDR3 sequence reads: CASSYDHRLADTQETQYF. The DNA for the CDR3 is TGTGCCAGCAGCTACGACCATCGACTAGCGGATACTCAAGAGACCCAGTACTTC. The V gene is TRBV11-3, the J gene TRBJ2-5; 9 nucleotides match TRBD2. CDR1 and CDR2 (germline): SGHNT, YENEEA. Trimming cost V 4 bases and J 2 bases; bases outside gene matches: 14. The CDR3 extends over 18 amino acids.

This sequence joins TRBV5-4 and TRBJ1-1; unclear D gene. In germline, CDR1 is SGHNT, CDR2 YYREEE (reference sequence). V was trimmed by 1 base and J by 1 base, leaving 8 bases between them. The CDR3 covers 14 residues. CDR3: CASSLLQQNTEAFF. The CDR3 DNA reads TGTGCCAGCAGCTTGTTACAGCAGAACACTGAAGCTTTCTTT.

The rearrangement joins TRBV5-8 to TRBJ2-3, with 9 bases aligning to TRBD2. The CDR3 is 14 amino acids. Germline-derived CDR1 and CDR2 are SGHTS and YDEGEE. The ends lost 4 bases at V and 5 bases at J; junction bases unmatched: 5. As DNA, the CDR3 is TGTGCCAGCAGCCCAGGACTAGCGATAGATACGCAGTATTTT. Translation gives CASSPGLAIDTQYF.

The chain couples TRBV6-2 or TRBV6-3 to TRBJ2-7, with 7 bases identical to TRBD2. The CDR3 runs to 16 residues. CDR1 is MNHEY, CDR2 SVGEGT, per germline. After removal of 2 bases from V and 0 bases from J, the junction contained 7 bases not matched to a gene. This chain's CDR3 is CASSYNLAEASYEQYF. CDR3 nucleotides: TGTGCCAGCAGTTACAACCTAGCGGAGGCCTCCTACGAGCAGTACTTC.

This clonotype was counted a few times. V and J are TRBV2 and TRBJ2-3; D is unclear. CDR3 size: 18 residues. From germline, CDR1 is SNHLY and CDR2 FYNNEI. V was pared by 5 bases and J by 2 bases, with 23 bases between. The CDR3 DNA follows: TGTGCCAGCAGTTCAGTACTCGGGTGGAAACAGTCCACAGATACGCAGTATTTT. It is translated as CASSSVLGWKQSTDTQYF. Supplemented by reference TRBV2 and TRBJ2-3, the full variable domain reads EPEVTQTPSHQVTQMGQEVILRCVPISNHLYFYWYRQILGQKVEFLVSFYNNEISEKSEIFDDQFSVERPDGSNFTLKIRSTKLEDSAMYFCASSSVLGWKQSTDTQYFGPGTRLTVL.

The chain recombines TRBV11-1 with TRBJ1-2, with 7 nucleotides matching TRBD1. The CDR3 has 14 residues. The trim removed 1 base at V and 4 bases at J, leaving 3 bases unmatched. From germline, CDR1 is SGHAT and CDR2 FQDESV (reference sequence). CDR3 loop: CASSLGDSPYGYTF. The CDR3 DNA sequence: TGTGCCAGCAGCTTAGGGGACAGCCCCTATGGCTACACCTTC.

This clonotype was seen a handful of times. The chain links TRBV24-1 to TRBJ2-1; D is unclear. Germline V gene data show CDR1 as KGHDR and CDR2 as SFDVKD. CDR3 length equals 14 residues. The ends were cut back, 7 bases at V and 8 bases at J, with 17 bases in the middle. The CDR3 loop reads CATSGPGRWDEQFF. For the CDR3, the DNA is TGTGCCACCAGCGGCCCGGGTCGATGGGATGAGCAGTTCTTC.

The rearrangement links TRBV4-1 to TRBJ2-3; tentative D call: TRBD2 (5 bases). CDR3 length: 15 amino acids. Germline V gene sequence: CDR1 MGHRA, CDR2 YSYEKL. V was trimmed by 0 bases and J by 3 bases, leaving 10 bases between them. This CDR3 reads CASSQDPPGTDTQYF. In nucleotides, the CDR3 is TGCGCCAGCAGCCAAGACCCCCCGGGGACAGATACGCAGTATTTT.

This clonotype was detected only a few times. The chain joins TRBV12-3 or TRBV12-4 to TRBJ2-1; 11 nucleotides match TRBD1. The V segment lost 2 bases and the J segment 9 bases; nucleotides outside the gene matches: 18. The CDR3 spans 19 residues. The CDR3 nucleotides read TGTGCCAGCAGTTTATCTCGGCTAGGGGGACAGGGGGTCAGGAGTGAGCAGTTCTTC. Translated: CASSLSRLGGQGVRSEQFF.

The chain uses TRBV9 and TRBJ1-4; D is perhaps TRBD1 (6 bases). Trimming stripped 2 bases from V and 7 bases from J, with 12 bases between. The CDR3 sequence is 14 residues long. Germline CDR1 is SGDLS and CDR2 is YYNGEE. The CDR3 protein is CASSVRQAGEKLFF. In nucleotides, the CDR3 is TGTGCCAGCAGCGTGAGACAGGCTGGTGAAAAACTGTTTTTT.

This clonotype turned up a few times. This chain uses TRBV12-5 with TRBJ1-2; D is unclear. Germline CDR1 LGHNT, CDR2 FRNRAP. V was clipped by 2 bases and J by 2 bases, with 9 bases between them. The CDR3 consists of 14 residues. CDR3 protein: CASGLPDTNYGYTF. CDR3 nucleotides: TGTGCTAGTGGTTTGCCCGACACGAACTATGGCTACACCTTC.

This chain connects TRBV11-2 to TRBJ2-4; possible D gene TRBD1, 6 bases. V shed 5 bases and J shed 0 bases, with 17 bases lying between them. CDR1 is SGHAT, CDR2 FQNNGV, per germline. This CDR3 contains 17 residues. CDR3 amino acids: CASSTTDRSLAKNIQYF. Here the CDR3 DNA reads TGTGCCAGCAGCACTACCGACAGGAGCCTAGCCAAAAACATTCAGTACTTC.

The chain joins TRBV7-9 to TRBJ2-7, with a possible D match to TRBD2 (6 bases). V dropped 5 bases and J dropped 5 bases, with 13 bases sitting between them. The CDR3 has 13 residues. Germline values: CDR1 SEHNR, CDR2 FQNEAQ (reference sequence). The CDR3 DNA reads as TGTGCCAGCAGCCTCAGCGGAGGGAACGAGCAGTACTTC. It codes for CASSLSGGNEQYF. Full variable domain (missing parts from reference TRBV7-9 and TRBJ2-7): DTGVSQNPRHKITKRGQNVTFRCDPISEHNRLYWYRQTLGQGPEFLTYFQNEAQLEKSRLLSDRFSAERPKGSFSTLEIQRTEQGDSAMYLCASSLSGGNEQYFGPGTRLTVT.

The rearrangement links TRBV7-9 to TRBJ1-6, with D unresolved. The CDR3 totals 12 residues. The V gene lost 2 bases and the J gene lost 10 bases, with 6 bases spanning the gap. Germline CDR1 SEHNR, CDR2 FQNEAQ (reference sequence). The CDR3: CASSLLESPLHF. The DNA of the CDR3 is TGTGCCAGCAGCTTATTAGAGTCACCCCTCCACTTT. The variable domain in full, with the rest retrieved from reference TRBV7-9 and TRBJ1-6, is DTGVSQNPRHKITKRGQNVTFRCDPISEHNRLYWYRQTLGQGPEFLTYFQNEAQLEKSRLLSDRFSAERPKGSFSTLEIQRTEQGDSAMYLCASSLLESPLHFGNGTRLTVT.

The chain combines TRBV7-9 with TRBJ2-3; D remains unclear. CDR3 length: 10 amino acids. V was pared by 1 base and J by 13 bases, with 6 bases between. The germline V gene encodes CDR1 SEHNR and CDR2 FQNEAQ (reference sequence). DNA of the CDR3: TGTGCCAGCAGCTTAGAAGTTAAGTATTTT. As protein: CASSLEVKYF.

This clonotype came up many times. This chain links TRBV7-9 with TRBJ2-2; D might be TRBD1 or TRBD2, each matching 5 bases. The CDR3 loop spans 16 amino acids. Germline V gives CDR1 SEHNR, CDR2 FQNEAQ (reference sequence). V was shortened by 5 bases and J by 0 bases, with 13 bases between the two germline ends. CDR3 DNA: TGTGCCAGCAGCCCCCGGGACCGGTCGAACACCGGGGAGCTGTTTTTT. Protein sequence: CASSPRDRSNTGELFF.

This clonotype was observed at least ten times. The chain recombines TRBV7-8 with TRBJ2-5; no clear D gene. The CDR3 has 15 amino acids. Looked up from germline, CDR1 is SGHVS and CDR2 is FQNEAQ. V dropped 1 base and J dropped 4 bases, with 13 bases sitting between them. Here the CDR3 DNA reads TGTGCCAGCAGCTTAGTCCTGTCACGAGTAGAGACCCAGTACTTC. Its translation: CASSLVLSRVETQYF.

This chain uses TRBV6-6 with TRBJ1-1; D is unclear. Germline CDR1 is MNHNY and CDR2 is SVGAGI (reference sequence). The length of the CDR3 is 10 residues. Trimming pared 7 bases from V and 6 bases from J, leaving 6 bases between. The CDR3 DNA reads as TGTGCCAGCAATGGCCCTGAAGCTTTCTTT. Translation: CASNGPEAFF.

This clonotype came up a few times. The chain employs TRBV18 and TRBJ2-1; 9 nucleotides match TRBD2. Trimming removed 2 bases from V and 14 bases from J; junction bases left unmatched: 13. Germline values: CDR1 KGHSH, CDR2 LQKENI. The CDR3 totals 15 residues. The CDR3, as DNA: TGTGCCAGCTCACCAAAGAAGCGGGAGGCCGTAGGGGAGTTCTTC. Amino acid sequence: CASSPKKREAVGEFF.

This clonotype was picked up a small number of times. V gene TRBV10-3 combines with J gene TRBJ2-1; D remains ambiguous. Trimming left V 6 bases short and J 8 bases short, with 8 bases between. The CDR3 extends over 11 amino acids. Germline V lookup: CDR1 ENHRY, CDR2 SYGVKD. CDR3 DNA: TGTGCCATCAGCTGGGGTTATGAGCAGTTCTTC. The encoded protein is CAISWGYEQFF.

This clonotype showed up just a few times. The chain couples TRBV6-5 to TRBJ2-5, with TRBD2 matching over 8 bases. Trimming took 5 bases from V and 2 from J; bases not matched to a gene: 7. From germline, CDR1 is MNHEY and CDR2 SVGAGI. This CDR3 is 15 amino acids long. The CDR3 protein is CASSPLVAGQETQYF. The CDR3 DNA is TGTGCCAGCAGTCCCCTGGTAGCGGGGCAAGAGACCCAGTACTTC.

This rearrangement joins TRBV5-1 to TRBJ1-4, with D perhaps matching TRBD1 (5 bases). This CDR3 is built from 14 residues. Trimming shortened V by 1 base and J by 7 bases, and 11 bases separated the two germline ends. Germline V gene sequence: CDR1 SGHRS, CDR2 YFSETQ. CDR3 in amino acids: CASSLWGETEKLFF. CDR3 DNA sequence: TGCGCCAGCAGCTTGTGGGGGGAAACTGAAAAACTGTTTTTT.

The chain employs TRBV11-2 and TRBJ2-2; D not resolved. The length of the CDR3 is 15 residues. Germline values: CDR1 SGHAT, CDR2 FQNNGV. V lost 3 bases, J lost 5 bases, and 13 bases lay in between. CDR3 sequence reads: CASSFDMVGTGELFF. The CDR3 bases are TGTGCCAGCAGCTTCGACATGGTTGGGACCGGGGAGCTGTTTTTT.

This clonotype was found a few times. This chain links TRBV5-1 with TRBJ2-3; 7 bases fit TRBD1. The CDR3 runs 15 residues. Germline V gene data show CDR1 as SGHRS and CDR2 as YFSETQ. Losses at the gene ends were 0 bases for V and 4 bases for J; bases not matched to a gene: 5. The DNA of the CDR3 is TGCGCCAGCAGCTTGGCGAGGGGGCGCGCAGATACGCAGTATTTT. Translation gives CASSLARGRADTQYF.

This clonotype was found a few times. The chain joins TRBV5-1 to TRBJ2-7; 10 bases are a match to TRBD2. The CDR3 extends over 15 amino acids. The trim removed 4 bases at V and 0 bases at J, leaving 4 bases unmatched. Germline V gene sequence: CDR1 SGHRS, CDR2 YFSETQ. The CDR3 here is CASSDIAGGSYEQYF. Written as DNA, the CDR3 is TGCGCCAGCAGCGACATAGCGGGGGGCTCCTACGAGCAGTACTTC.

This clonotype was seen only once. This chain links TRBV20-1 with TRBJ2-5, with 9 bases that match TRBD2. CDR3 length: 16 amino acids. Germline assignment: CDR1 DFQATT and CDR2 SNEGSKA (reference sequence). V was pared by 0 bases and J by 4 bases, with 9 bases of the junction left unmatched. The CDR3 bases are TGCAGTGCTAGAGATCCCTCGCGGGGGGGCCGAGAGACCCAGTACTTC. Its protein product is CSARDPSRGGRETQYF.

This clonotype was recorded at least ten times. The chain joins TRBV14 to TRBJ2-2; D unclear. The CDR3 totals 12 residues. The germline V gene encodes CDR1 SGHDN and CDR2 FVKESK. V was cut by 1 base and J by 10 bases, with 7 bases left in between. The CDR3 DNA reads as TGTGCCAGCAGCCAAGTCGCGGCGGAGCTGTTTTTT. Translation: CASSQVAAELFF.